This is a list of T cell receptor beta chains from one sample in a study of regulatory T cells in long-lasting Graves disease. TCRdb ran MiXCR on the multiplex PCR reads and lists one entry per CDR3 protein. The sample lists about 290,000 distinct CDR3 sequences; 20% to 25% were seen once. The source material was peripheral blood mononuclear cells (PBMCs), sampled when the disease was refractory, from a patient treated with antithyroid drugs. These receptors came from a female donor with Graves disease. CDR3s include the opening cysteine and the closing phenylalanine or tryptophan. D genes are given only for firm matches. Some rows have no size entry. The others give once, few or many, or a class for an expanded clone.

d_call clone_size j_call v_call cdr3_nt cdr3_aa
TRBD1 NA TRBJ1-1 TRBV6-1 TGTGCCAGCAGCCCACCGAGGGGGCTTACTGAAGCTTTCTTT CASSPPRGLTEAFF
TRBD2 few TRBJ2-5 TRBV20-1 TGCAGTGCTACCTGGACTAGCGGCAGGGAGACCCAGTACTTC CSATWTSGRETQYF
TRBD1 few TRBJ1-1 TRBV10-3 TGTGCCATCAGTGAGTGGACAGGGATGAACACTGAAGCTTTCTTT CAISEWTGMNTEAFF
NA NA TRBJ2-1 TRBV7-2 TGTGCCAGCTTTAGGGCTCCATTCGGCTCTGAGCAGTTCTTC CASFRAPFGSEQFF
TRBD1 many TRBJ2-7 TRBV28 TGTGCCAGCAGTTTGCCTGGACAGGGGCTTTACGAGCAGTACTTC CASSLPGQGLYEQYF
TRBD2 few TRBJ2-2 TRBV12-3/TRBV12-4 TGTGCCAGCAGTCCAGTAGCGGGGACCGGGGAGCTGTTTTTT CASSPVAGTGELFF
NA NA TRBJ2-4 TRBV5-6 TGTGCCAGCAGCTACCCTGGGGTAGCCAAAAACATTCAGTACTTC CASSYPGVAKNIQYF
TRBD1 many TRBJ1-4 TRBV28 TGTGCCAGCAGTTTGCCACAGGGGGCTAATGAAAAACTGTTTTTT CASSLPQGANEKLFF
TRBD2 NA TRBJ2-1 TRBV11-2 TGCGCCAGCAGCCAAGGCCCCCTAGCGGGAGTGGGAGAGCAGTTCTTC CASSQGPLAGVGEQFF
TRBD2 many TRBJ2-2 TRBV6-1 TGTGCCAGCAGTGCCCCGGGACTACCCACCGGGGAGCTGTTTTTT CASSAPGLPTGELFF
NA NA TRBJ2-5 TRBV2 TGCGCCAGCAGCCGCAGGTCTGGGCGGGAGACCCAGTACTTC CASSRRSGRETQYF
NA NA TRBJ2-7 TRBV7-9 TGTGCCAGCGCTAAGGGCGGTACGGCTCCTACCTACTCCTACGAGCAGTACTTC CASAKGGTAPTYSYEQYF
TRBD2 NA TRBJ2-5 TRBV30 TGTGCCTGGAATCCGGGAGGGCGGGCAGAGACCCAGTACTTC CAWNPGGRAETQYF
TRBD2 few TRBJ2-7 TRBV29-1 TGCAGCGCGAATAGCGGGAGTAGTTACGAGCAGTACTTC CSANSGSSYEQYF
NA NA TRBJ2-2 TRBV28 TGTGCCAGCAGTTTACCCCGGGGGGCAGGGACCGGGGAGCTGTTTTTT CASSLPRGAGTGELFF
NA NA TRBJ1-2 TRBV20-1 TGCAGTGCTAGAGAGGGCAGCCTTTATGGCTACACCTTC CSAREGSLYGYTF
NA few TRBJ1-1 TRBV5-1 TGCGCCAGCAGCTTGGGAGCGCAATCGAATGAAGCTTTCTTT CASSLGAQSNEAFF
NA few TRBJ2-5 TRBV7-2 TGTGCCAGCAGCAACCGACTGCTGGGGACCCAGTACTTC CASSNRLLGTQYF
NA NA TRBJ1-3 TRBV10-3 TGTGCCATCAGTGAAGAAAGTTCTGGAAACACCATATATTTT CAISEESSGNTIYF
TRBD1 NA TRBJ2-7 TRBV7-2 TGTGCCAGCAGCTCGGGACAGGGAGTCCCCTACGAGCAGTACTTC CASSSGQGVPYEQYF
NA NA TRBJ2-7 TRBV7-9 TGTGCCAGCATCTCCAGCGTTTCAGGGGACCACACCTACGAGCAGTACTTC CASISSVSGDHTYEQYF
NA many TRBJ1-4 TRBV28 TGTGCCAGCAGTTTTAGTACGGTTAATGAAAAACTGTTTTTT CASSFSTVNEKLFF
NA many TRBJ1-1 TRBV18 TGTGCCAGCTCACCGGGAACAGGCAACACTGAAGCTTTCTTT CASSPGTGNTEAFF
NA once TRBJ1-5 TRBV19 TGTGCCAGTAGTATAGTCGGGGGGCCGAGCAATCAGCCCCAGCATTTT CASSIVGGPSNQPQHF
TRBD1 many TRBJ2-5 TRBV7-2 TGTGCCAGCAGCTTAGTGGGACAGGGCGGGACCCAGTACTTC CASSLVGQGGTQYF
NA many TRBJ2-5 TRBV7-9 TGTGCCAGCAGCCACAACAGGGTTGACCAAGAGACCCAGTACTTC CASSHNRVDQETQYF
NA few TRBJ1-1 TRBV19 TGTGCCAGCACCCTTTACGGGGATGTCGGCACTGAAGCTTTCTTT CASTLYGDVGTEAFF
TRBD2 many TRBJ2-5 TRBV11-2 TGTGCCAGCAGCTTAAGAAGTCGACTAGCGGGGACGTTCTCAGAGACCCAGTACTTC CASSLRSRLAGTFSETQYF
NA NA TRBJ1-2 TRBV6-1 TGTGCCGCTTGGGGGGGGGGGAGTGGCTACACCTTC CAAWGGGSGYTF
TRBD2 NA TRBJ2-1 TRBV7-9 TGTGCCAGCAGCTCCCGGCAAGGCAGGGAACAACTAGCGGGCAATGAGCAGTTCTTC CASSSRQGREQLAGNEQFF
NA few TRBJ2-7 TRBV9 TGTGCCAGCAGCGTAAGGCCCTCCACCTACGAGCAGTACTTC CASSVRPSTYEQYF
NA many TRBJ2-5 TRBV7-3 TGTGCCAGCAGCTTAAGAGCAGGGGTGTATGAGACCCAGTACTTC CASSLRAGVYETQYF
NA few TRBJ1-4 TRBV3-1 TGTGCCAGCAGCAGGACAGCTTACCCTGAAAAACTGTTTTTT CASSRTAYPEKLFF
TRBD1 NA TRBJ2-1 TRBV7-9 TGTGCCAGCAGCTTATGGGGACAGGGGGCCTACAATGAGCAGTTCTTC CASSLWGQGAYNEQFF
NA NA TRBJ1-5 TRBV24-1 TGTGCCACCAGTGACACCGGACCCAATCAGCCCCAGCATTTT CATSDTGPNQPQHF
NA many TRBJ1-2 TRBV28 TGTGCCAGCAGTCAGGTGAATGGCTACACCTTC CASSQVNGYTF
NA many TRBJ2-2 TRBV2 TGTGCCAGCAGTGCTATACACACCGGGGAGCTGTTTTTT CASSAIHTGELFF